The present entry profiles one T cell receptor (beta chain) with its context. Its antigen specificity is not known. Base-call qualities are not available, and no considerably larger clone is one nucleotide away. These data originate in a study of blood T cells in healthy people across ages (dated by TCRdb to between 2015 and 2016). About the investigation overall: In model experiments, roughly one uniquely barcoded TCR beta cDNA molecule per two T cells was captured by template switching. To track age-related changes in TCR beta repertoire diversity, the study relied on deep sequencing normalized with unique cDNA molecular identifiers. Four age groups were formed from the donors: young (average roughly 15 years), middle-aged (around 40), aged (approximately 60) and long-lived (82). Using the same blood draw, the study looked at two additional independent replicas of 1 million unique cDNA reads for two donors, one aged 18 to 30 and the other aged 80 or older. What the work shows at the level of the full study, not this receptor alone: The CMV infection status of donors was not known, potentially confounding age-related changes in expanded clonotypes. Conclusive comparison of naive and antigen-experienced compartments was prevented by the profiling of bulk unsorted PBMCs. There was a strong correlation between observed TCR beta diversity and the percentage of naive T cells measured by flow cytometry. Estimates of total diversity based on one million sequenced T cells were considered lower bounds and underestimates. As age increased, observed TCR beta diversity per million T cells dropped in a roughly linear way, and a significant reduction was already evident by age about 36. The long-lived group showed more naive CD4+ T cells, fewer expanded clones and increased TCR diversity than the aged group, suggesting age selection.

Donors were about 36 systemically healthy Caucasian individuals from Russia aged roughly 6 to 95 years. About 10 milliliters of peripheral blood were collected from each donor into EDTA-treated Vacutainer tubes. Ficoll-Paque density-gradient centrifugation was used to isolate PBMCs, with at least 7 million per sample. Total RNA, at least 5 micrograms per sample, was extracted from PBMCs with Trizol reagent. The percentages of naive CD45RAhigh/CD27high T cells were determined by flow cytometry on a PBMC aliquot from every donor. Libraries were constructed by 5' RACE. The run used an Illumina HiSeq 2500. A second roughly 7 to 11 cycle PCR used a sample-barcoded 5' primer and a J-beta primer mix. A unique molecular identifier was introduced onto each TCR beta cDNA molecule by a template-switch 5' adaptor carrying 12 random nucleotides. Each sample yielded at least 2.5 million CDR3-containing paired-end reads. All of the RNA was converted into first-strand cDNA using the Mint cDNA synthesis kit, with a TRBC-specific oligonucleotide serving as the primer. Following uracil-DNA glycosylase treatment, all cDNA underwent a first 18-cycle PCR with the universal primers M1SS and BC2_uni_R. Per the authors' processing: For normalization, 1 million high-quality reads, each with a distinct molecular identifier, were randomly selected from each sample. Instead of being binned into consensus sequences, reads with shared molecular identifiers were discarded. MiTCR, set to a Q25 quality threshold and the strictest error-elimination algorithm, was used for CDR3 identification, clonotype clustering and error correction. Lower-bound total TCR beta diversity was estimated with a nonparametric unseen species model using Euler transformation. TCRdb reprocessed the public reads (quality trimming at Q25 with fastp, clone calling with MiXCR) and kept in-frame beta chains. Records with the same CDR3 protein are collapsed into one entry carrying the most frequent genes and DNA. TCRdb's processing, not the authors', yielded these V and J calls. This sample is represented by around 800,000 distinct CDR3 sequences; under 30% of them were singletons. Together, the top ten hold around 3% of the sample.

From its cysteine to its phenylalanine, the CDR3 spans 12 amino acids. Only the CDR3 part of the read is kept: 36 bases, read in frame from the first base. Per the germline V gene (reference sequence), MNHNY is the CDR1 and SVGAGI is the CDR2. The trim is 8 bases for V and 6 bases for J, with a gap of 14 bases between the germline ends. The same sample was also studied in work on T cells of mothers and their children. The second study's authors report: Donors were nine systemically healthy Caucasian individuals: three mothers and their six children. cDNA synthesis consumed the entire amount of extracted RNA, loaded at roughly 1.5 ug RNA in each 15 ul reaction. Sample barcodes and 2-4 random nucleotides were added via the M1S primer in the second PCR. Each mother yielded over 8 million TCR beta CDR3 reads and each child a few million reads. In both related and unrelated pairs, thymic selection shapes the output of TCR recombination in a similar way, with inherited differences having only a minor effect. Normalized repertoire overlap was always found to be slightly, but never significantly, higher in related mother-child pairs than in unrelated mother-child pairs. No persistent microchimeric T cell clones were detected, at a sensitivity of roughly 96 clones per million clonotypes. To look for features that set related mother-child pairs apart from unrelated individuals, the researchers ran deep NGS to compare the TCR beta repertoires of mothers and children. On average, the children were roughly 10 +/- 4 years old, while the mothers were 40 +/- 4 years old. After adapter ligation with NEBNext reagents, the libraries were sequenced on Illumina HiSeq 2000 with 100+100 nt paired-end reads. Mother and child libraries were prepared a month apart and sequenced in separate runs to prevent cross-contamination. For each donor, somewhere between about 450,000 and 2,200,000 distinct TCR beta clonotypes were identified. Naive TCR beta clonotypes were estimated from low-frequency clonotypes matched to each donor's FACS-determined naive share, without sorting.

Sequenced material: blood. The rearranged chain carries TRBV6-6 and TRBJ2-7, and the D gene may be TRBD2, 6 bases matching. The TCR originated in a boy aged 5-17 years in good health. The nucleotide sequence is TGTGCCAGCGGCGGGGCTCAATCCGAGCAGTACTTC. Its coded protein is CASGGAQSEQYF.